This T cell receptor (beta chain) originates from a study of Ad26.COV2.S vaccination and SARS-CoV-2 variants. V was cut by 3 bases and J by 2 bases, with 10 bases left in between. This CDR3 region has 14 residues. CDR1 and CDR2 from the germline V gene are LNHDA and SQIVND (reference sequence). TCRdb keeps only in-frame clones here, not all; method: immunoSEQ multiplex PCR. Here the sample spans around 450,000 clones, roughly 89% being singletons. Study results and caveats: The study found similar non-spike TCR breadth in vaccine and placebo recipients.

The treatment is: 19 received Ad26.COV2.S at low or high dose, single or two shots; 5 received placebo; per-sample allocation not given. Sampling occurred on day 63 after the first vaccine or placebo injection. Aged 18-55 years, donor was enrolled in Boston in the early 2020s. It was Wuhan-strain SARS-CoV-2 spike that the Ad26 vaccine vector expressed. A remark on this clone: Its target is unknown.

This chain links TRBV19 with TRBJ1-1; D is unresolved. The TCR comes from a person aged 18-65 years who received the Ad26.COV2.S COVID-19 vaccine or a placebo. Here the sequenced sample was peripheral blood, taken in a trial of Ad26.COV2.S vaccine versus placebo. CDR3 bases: TGTGCCAGTAGTATCCCCTCGGGTAACACTGAAGCTTTCTTT. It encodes CASSIPSGNTEAFF.